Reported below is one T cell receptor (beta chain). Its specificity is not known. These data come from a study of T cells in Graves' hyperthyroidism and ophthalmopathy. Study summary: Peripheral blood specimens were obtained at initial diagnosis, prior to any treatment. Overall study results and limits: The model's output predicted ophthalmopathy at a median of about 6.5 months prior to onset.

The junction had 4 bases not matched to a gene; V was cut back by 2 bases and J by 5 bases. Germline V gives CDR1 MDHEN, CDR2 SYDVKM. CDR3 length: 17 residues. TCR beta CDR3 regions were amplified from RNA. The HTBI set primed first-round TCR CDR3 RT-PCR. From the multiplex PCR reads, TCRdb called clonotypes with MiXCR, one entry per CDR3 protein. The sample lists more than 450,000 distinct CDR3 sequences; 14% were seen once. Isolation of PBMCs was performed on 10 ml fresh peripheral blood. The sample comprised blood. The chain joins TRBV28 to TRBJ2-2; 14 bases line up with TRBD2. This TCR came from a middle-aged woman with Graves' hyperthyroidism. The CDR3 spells CASSLGTSGSKTGELFF. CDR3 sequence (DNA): TGTGCCAGCAGTTTAGGGACTAGCGGGAGTAAAACCGGGGAGCTGTTTTTT.